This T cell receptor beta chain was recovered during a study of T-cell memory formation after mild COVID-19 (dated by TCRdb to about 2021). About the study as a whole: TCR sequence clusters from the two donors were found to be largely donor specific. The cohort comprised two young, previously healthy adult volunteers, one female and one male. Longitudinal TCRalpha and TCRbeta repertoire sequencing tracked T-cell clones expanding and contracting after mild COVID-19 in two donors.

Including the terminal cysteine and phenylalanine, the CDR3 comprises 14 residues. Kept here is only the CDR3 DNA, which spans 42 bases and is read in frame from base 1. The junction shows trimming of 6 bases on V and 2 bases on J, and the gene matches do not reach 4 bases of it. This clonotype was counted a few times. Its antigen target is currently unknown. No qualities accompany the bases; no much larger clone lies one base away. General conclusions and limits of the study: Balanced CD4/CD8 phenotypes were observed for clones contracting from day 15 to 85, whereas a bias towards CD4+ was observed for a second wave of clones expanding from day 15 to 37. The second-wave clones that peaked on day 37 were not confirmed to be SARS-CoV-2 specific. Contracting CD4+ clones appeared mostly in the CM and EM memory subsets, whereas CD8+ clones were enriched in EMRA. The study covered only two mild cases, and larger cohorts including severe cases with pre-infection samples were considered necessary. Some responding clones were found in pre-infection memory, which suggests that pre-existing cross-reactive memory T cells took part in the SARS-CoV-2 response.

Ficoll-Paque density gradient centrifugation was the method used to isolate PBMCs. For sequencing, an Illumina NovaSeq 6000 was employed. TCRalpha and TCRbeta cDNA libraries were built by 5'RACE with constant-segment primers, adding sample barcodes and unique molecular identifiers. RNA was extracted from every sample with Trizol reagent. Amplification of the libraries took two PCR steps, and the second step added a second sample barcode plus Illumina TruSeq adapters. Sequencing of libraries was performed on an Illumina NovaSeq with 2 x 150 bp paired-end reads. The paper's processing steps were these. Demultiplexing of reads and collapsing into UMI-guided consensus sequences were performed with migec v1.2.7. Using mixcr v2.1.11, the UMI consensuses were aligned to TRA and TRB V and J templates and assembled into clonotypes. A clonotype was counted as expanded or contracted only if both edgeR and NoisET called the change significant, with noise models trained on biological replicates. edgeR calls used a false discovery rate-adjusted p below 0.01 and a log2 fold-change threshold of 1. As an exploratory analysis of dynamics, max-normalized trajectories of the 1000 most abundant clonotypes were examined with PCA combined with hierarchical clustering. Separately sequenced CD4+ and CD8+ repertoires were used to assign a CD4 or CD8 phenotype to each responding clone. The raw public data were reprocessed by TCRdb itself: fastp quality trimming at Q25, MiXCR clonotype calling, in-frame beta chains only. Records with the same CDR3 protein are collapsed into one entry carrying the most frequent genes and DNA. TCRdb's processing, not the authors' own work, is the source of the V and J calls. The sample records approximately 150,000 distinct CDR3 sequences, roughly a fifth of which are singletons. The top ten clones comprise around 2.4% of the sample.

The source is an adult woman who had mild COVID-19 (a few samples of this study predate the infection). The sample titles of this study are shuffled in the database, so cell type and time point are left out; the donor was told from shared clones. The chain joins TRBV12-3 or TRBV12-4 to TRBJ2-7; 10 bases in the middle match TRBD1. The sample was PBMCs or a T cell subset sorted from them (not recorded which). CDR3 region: CASSTGQGTYEQYF. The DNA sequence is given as TGTGCCAGCAGCACGGGACAGGGGACCTACGAGCAGTACTTC.